This TCR beta chain was profiled in a study of blood T cell repertoires in COVID-19. Study processing details: Amplifying reference gene primers gave estimates of nucleated cell counts. Some clones are missing from TCRdb's copy, which holds only in-frame ones; the method was immunoSEQ multiplex PCR. The V and J calls and clone size are taken from that table; D and trimming were inferred from the DNA. Of about 54,000 clones listed, roughly four fifths are singletons. Germline V CDR1 and CDR2: SGHVS, FQNEAQ. Trimming cost V 1 base and J 6 bases; bases outside gene matches: 6. This CDR3 is 15 amino acids long.

This clonotype was sampled from an older woman with acute or convalescent COVID-19. Sample: peripheral blood. The rearrangement uses TRBV7-8 and TRBJ2-7; 10 bases line up with TRBD1. Here the CDR3 DNA reads TGTGCCAGCAGCTTAGTCGACAGGGGGCCGGGCGAGCAGTACTTC. It translates to CASSLVDRGPGEQYF.